The entry that follows covers one T cell receptor (beta chain) sequence. The data are from a study of T cell responses to AZD1222 COVID-19 vaccine. The CDR3 consists of 14 residues. Germline assignment: CDR1 SGHTA and CDR2 FQGNSA. V was cut by 1 base and J by 4 bases, with 10 bases left in between. Method: immunoSEQ multiplex PCR; TCRdb's copy keeps in-frame clones and lacks some. The sample lists roughly 110,000 clones, approximately 90% occurring once. The sequenced sample was peripheral blood, obtained 28 days after the second AZD1222 dose. This receptor was obtained from an adult who received the AZD1222 COVID-19 vaccine. The chain is built from TRBV7-2 and TRBJ1-1, with D unclear. CDR3 residues: CASSLGLAGTEAFF. CDR3 bases: TGTGCCAGCAGCTTAGGGTTGGCAGGCACTGAAGCTTTCTTT.